The 21 T cell receptor beta chains listed next were all sequenced from one sample in a study of radiotherapy plus CTLA-4 blockade in lung cancer (dated by TCRdb to the late 2010s). The library came from the immunoSEQ multiplex PCR assay. This immuneACCESS table, as held by TCRdb, lists in-frame sequences with V and J called but not all clones. Of the missing ones, under half trace to an unresolved V gene in checked studies; the others have no known cause. This sample lists 30,000 to 35,000 clones; 70% were detected once. 3% to 4.5% of the sample is in the top ten clones. Sample: peripheral blood, taken from a patient treated with radiotherapy plus ipilimumab. The receptors were gathered from a human donor with non-small cell lung cancer who had stable disease on radiotherapy plus ipilimumab.

This chain joins TRBV11-3 and TRBJ2-6; 9 bases are shared with TRBD1. Looked up from germline, CDR1 is SGHNT and CDR2 is YENEEA. This CDR3 spans 17 amino acids. The ends lost 6 bases at V and 0 bases at J; junction bases unmatched: 6. CDR3 in DNA: TGTGCCAGCAGACGGGACAGGGAGAACTCTGGGGCCAACGTCCTGACTTTC. Residues: CASRRDRENSGANVLTF.

This clone has a handful of counts. J is TRBJ2-1 and V is TRBV4-3; D is unresolved. Germline-derived CDR1 and CDR2 are LGHNA and YSLEER. With 3 bases removed from V and 5 bases from J, the gap between germline ends came to 2 bases. This CDR3 contains 11 residues. The CDR3 region has the DNA TGCGCCAGCAGCCACGACAATGAGCAGTTCTTC. This codes for CASSHDNEQFF.

V gene TRBV7-8 combines with J gene TRBJ2-1, with D maybe TRBD2 (5 bases). The CDR3 covers 16 residues. V was cut by 5 bases and J by 4 bases, with 18 bases left in between. Germline CDR1 is SGHVS and CDR2 is FQNEAQ. The CDR3 coding sequence is TGTGCCAGCAGCCTCGTGGCGGGCGGAACGTACAATGAGCAGTTCTTC. Translating gives CASSLVAGGTYNEQFF.

V gene TRBV4-2 combines with J gene TRBJ2-7; the match to TRBD2 covers 15 bases. Germline loops: CDR1 LGHNA, CDR2 YNFKEQ. The CDR3 is made up of 16 amino acids. V trimming: 4 bases; J trimming: 5 bases; junction bases outside the gene matches: 6. In DNA form, the CDR3 reads TGTGCCAGCAGCCTCGGACTAGCGGGAGGGCTCCACGAGCAGTACTTC. Its protein product is CASSLGLAGGLHEQYF.

This clone was counted between two and nine times. V gene TRBV11-3 combines with J gene TRBJ2-5; 10 nucleotides align to TRBD1. The J segment lost 5 bases and the V segment lost 1 base, leaving 4 bases of the junction unmatched. Germline V gene sequence: CDR1 SGHNT, CDR2 YENEEA. CDR3 length: 15 amino acids. In DNA, the CDR3 is TGTGCCAGCAGCTTAGGGACAGGGGGTCTGGAGACCCAGTACTTC. This codes for CASSLGTGGLETQYF.

The chain employs TRBV7-2 and TRBJ2-7; 10 positions agree with TRBD2. Trimming removed 4 bases from V and 7 bases from J; junction bases left unmatched: 10. CDR1 SGHTA and CDR2 FQGNSA come from the germline V gene. This CDR3 comprises 15 residues. The CDR3 loop is CASSSESGRAREQYF. CDR3 nucleotides: TGTGCCAGCAGCTCCGAAAGCGGGAGGGCGCGTGAGCAGTACTTC.

The chain is built from TRBV7-9 and TRBJ1-4; D possibly corresponds to TRBD1 (5 bases). The germline V and J ends were trimmed by 1 base and 4 bases, with 10 bases remaining between them. This CDR3 has 15 residues. Germline CDR1 is SEHNR and CDR2 is FQNEAQ (reference sequence). The CDR3 region is CASSLGGRVNEKLFF. The CDR3 nucleotides are TGTGCCAGCAGCTTAGGTGGCAGGGTTAATGAAAAACTGTTTTTT. Supplemented by reference TRBV7-9 and TRBJ1-4, the full variable domain reads DTGVSQNPRHKITKRGQNVTFRCDPISEHNRLYWYRQTLGQGPEFLTYFQNEAQLEKSRLLSDRFSAERPKGSFSTLEIQRTEQGDSAMYLCASSLGGRVNEKLFFGSGTQLSVL.

The rearrangement joins TRBV5-4 to TRBJ2-5, with TRBD2 as a possible D gene (6 bases). Germline V lookup: CDR1 SGHNT, CDR2 YYREEE (reference sequence). This CDR3 contains 15 residues. The germline V and J ends were trimmed by 0 bases and 5 bases, with 14 bases remaining between them. CDR3 sequence reads: CASSLDTGVGETQYF. The CDR3 bases are TGTGCCAGCAGCTTGGATACGGGAGTAGGGGAGACCCAGTACTTC.

The rearrangement links TRBV20-1 to TRBJ2-1; 7 positions agree with TRBD1. The CDR3 is 11 amino acids. The V gene's germline CDR1 is DFQATT and CDR2 SNEGSKA (reference sequence). The V segment lost 3 bases and the J segment 13 bases; nucleotides outside the gene matches: 6. The CDR3 sequence is CSARGGTAQFF. The CDR3 coding sequence is TGCAGTGCTAGGGGTGGGACAGCTCAGTTCTTC.

The genes are TRBV4-1 and TRBJ1-5; possibly TRBD1 for D (5 bases). This CDR3 is built from 18 residues. V lost 3 bases to trimming and J lost 2 bases, with 20 bases between them. Germline V CDR1 and CDR2: MGHRA, YSYEKL. As DNA, the CDR3 is TGCGCCAGCAGCCATCCATCAGCGGGGCGTCCGGGCAATCAGCCCCAGCATTTT. Translated: CASSHPSAGRPGNQPQHF.

The gene calls are TRBV4-3 and TRBJ2-6; D unclear. V lost 4 bases to trimming and J lost 7 bases, with 23 bases between them. The CDR3 has 18 residues. The germline gives CDR1 LGHNA, CDR2 YSLEER. CDR3 bases: TGCGCCAGCAGCCCACACCCTCAGTCTCGGAACTTAGCCAACGTCCTGACTTTC. Translated, it gives CASSPHPQSRNLANVLTF.

The gene calls are TRBV4-2 and TRBJ2-2; 9 bases map to TRBD1. This CDR3 has 15 residues. Trimming cost V 1 base and J 3 bases; bases outside gene matches: 0. The germline gives CDR1 LGHNA, CDR2 YNFKEQ. CDR3 sequence (DNA): TGTGCCAGCAGCCAAGGGGACAGGGACACCGGGGAGCTGTTTTTT. Its translation is CASSQGDRDTGELFF.

V is TRBV4-1 and J is TRBJ2-5; D remains unclear. Germline CDR1 is MGHRA and CDR2 is YSYEKL. With 0 bases removed from V and 2 bases from J, the gap between germline ends came to 7 bases. The length of the CDR3 is 14 residues. The CDR3 nucleotides are TGCGCCAGCAGCCAAGACGGATATCAAGAGACCCAGTACTTC. This codes for CASSQDGYQETQYF.

V usage is TRBV21-1 and J usage is TRBJ2-1; TRBD2, as called in the table, went unchecked against the DNA. TRBV21-1 represents a pseudogene. The CDR3 extends over 12 amino acids. The CDR3 here is CASSNPGEGKFF. The CDR3 DNA is TGTGCCAGCAGCAATCCCGGGGAGGGGAAGTTCTTC.

This sequence joins TRBV28 and TRBJ1-5, with D possibly being TRBD1 (5 bases). V was clipped by 3 bases and J by 1 base, with 28 bases between them. The CDR3 covers 21 residues. Germline values: CDR1 MDHEN, CDR2 SYDVKM. CDR3 nucleotide sequence: TGTGCCAGCAGTTTTCCCACTAAGGGAGGTGGGGGAGTTGGGAGCAATCAGCCCCAGCATTTT. Translated: CASSFPTKGGGGVGSNQPQHF. The full variable domain, in which reference TRBV28 and TRBJ1-5 provide the parts outside the CDR3, is DVKVTQSSRYLVKRTGEKVFLECVQDMDHENMFWYRQDPGLGLRLIYFSYDVKMKEKGDIPEGYSVSREKKERFSLILESASTNQTSMYLCASSFPTKGGGGVGSNQPQHFGDGTRLSIL.

This clone was recorded a few times. This chain links TRBV1 with TRBJ1-2. TRBV1 is recorded as a pseudogene. The CDR3 covers 15 residues. Here the CDR3 DNA reads TGCACCAGCAGCCAAGTTCAGGCGGAGGGGGGTGGCTACACCTTC. Protein: CTSSQVQAEGGGYTF.

Points on this clone: One junction end disagrees with the germline gene, perhaps due to a read error. V is TRBV7-2 and J is TRBJ2-7; D is possibly TRBD1 or TRBD2 (6 bases each). The CDR3 sequence is 19 residues long. Germline assignment: CDR1 SGHTA and CDR2 FQGNSA. In DNA form, the CDR3 reads TGTGCCAGCAGCCCGGAGGGGGGCAGGTCATTCTATCGATCCTCCGAGCAGTACTTC. It translates to CASSPEGGRSFYRSSEQYF.

This chain links TRBV4-2 with TRBJ2-1; no firm D call. The CDR3 length is 16 residues. V dropped 1 base and J dropped 2 bases, with 12 bases sitting between them. Germline CDR1 LGHNA, CDR2 YNFKEQ. Here the CDR3 reads CASSQGVSGAYNEQFF. The CDR3 DNA is TGTGCCAGCAGCCAAGGGGTCAGTGGGGCCTACAATGAGCAGTTCTTC.

The V call is TRBV6-1, the J call TRBJ1-1; a weak D match, TRBD1 (5 bases). The ends were cut back, 7 bases at V and 8 bases at J, with 11 bases in the middle. Per the germline V gene, CDR1 is MNHNS and CDR2 is SASEGT. CDR3 length equals 11 residues. CDR3 sequence (DNA): TGTGCCAGCAACGCAGGGCCGGAAGCTTTCTTT. It translates to CASNAGPEAFF.

The rearrangement links TRBV18 to TRBJ1-1; TRBD1 aligns across 12 bases. Germline CDR1 and CDR2: KGHSH and LQKENI. V lost 6 bases to trimming and J lost 5 bases; unmatched junction nucleotides: 7. The CDR3 loop spans 15 amino acids. The CDR3 spells CASSPGQGARTEAFF. DNA of the CDR3: TGTGCCAGCTCCCCGGGACAGGGGGCTCGGACTGAAGCTTTCTTT. The full variable domain, in which reference TRBV18 and TRBJ1-1 provide the parts outside the CDR3, is NAGVMQNPRHLVRRRGQEARLRCSPMKGHSHVYWYRQLPEEGLKFMVYLQKENIIDESGMPKERFSAEFPKEGPSILRIQQVVRGDSAAYFCASSPGQGARTEAFFGQGTRLTVV.

The gene calls are TRBV7-2 and TRBJ1-5; TRBD1 matches 9 bases. The CDR3 has 15 amino acids. The trim removed 4 bases at V and 1 base at J, leaving 2 bases unmatched. CDR1 and CDR2 from the germline V gene are SGHTA and FQGNSA. CDR3 coding DNA: TGTGCCAGCAGCTCGGGACAGGGAAGCAATCAGCCCCAGCATTTT. It codes for CASSSGQGSNQPQHF.